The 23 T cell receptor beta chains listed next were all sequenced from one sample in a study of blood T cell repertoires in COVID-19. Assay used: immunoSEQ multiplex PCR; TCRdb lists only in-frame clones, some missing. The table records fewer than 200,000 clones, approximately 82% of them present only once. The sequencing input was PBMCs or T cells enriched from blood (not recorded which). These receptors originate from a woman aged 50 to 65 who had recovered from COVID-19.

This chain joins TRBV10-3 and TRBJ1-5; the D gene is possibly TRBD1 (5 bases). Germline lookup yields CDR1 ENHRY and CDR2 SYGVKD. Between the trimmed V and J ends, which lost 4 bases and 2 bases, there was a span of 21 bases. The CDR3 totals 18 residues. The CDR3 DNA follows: TGTGCCATCAGTGGTGGGTTATCGGCGGGGGGTCGCAATCAGCCCCAGCATTTT. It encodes CAISGGLSAGGRNQPQHF.

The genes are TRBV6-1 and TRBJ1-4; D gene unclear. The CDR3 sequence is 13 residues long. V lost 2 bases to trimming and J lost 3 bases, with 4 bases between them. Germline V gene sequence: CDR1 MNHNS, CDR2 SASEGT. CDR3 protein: CASSETANEKLFF. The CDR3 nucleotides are TGTGCCAGCAGTGAAACGGCTAATGAAAAACTGTTTTTT.

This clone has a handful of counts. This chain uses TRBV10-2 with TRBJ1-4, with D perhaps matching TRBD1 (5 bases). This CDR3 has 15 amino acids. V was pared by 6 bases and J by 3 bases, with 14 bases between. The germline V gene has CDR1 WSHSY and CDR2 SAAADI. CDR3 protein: CASSWDGRANEKLFF. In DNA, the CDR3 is TGCGCCAGCAGCTGGGACGGGAGGGCTAATGAAAAACTGTTTTTT.

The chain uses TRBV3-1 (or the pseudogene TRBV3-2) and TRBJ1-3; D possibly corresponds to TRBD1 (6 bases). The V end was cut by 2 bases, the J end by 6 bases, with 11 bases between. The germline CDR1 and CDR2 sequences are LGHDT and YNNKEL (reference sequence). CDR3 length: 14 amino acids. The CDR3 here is CASSQRQALNTIYF. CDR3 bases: TGTGCCAGCAGCCAAAGACAGGCTCTAAACACCATATATTTT.

The CDR3 protein is CASSAHTGTSGGGEQFF. Here the CDR3 DNA reads TGTGCCAGCAGCGCACACACCGGGACTAGCGGGGGGGGTGAGCAGTTCTTC. V and J are TRBV6-4 and TRBJ2-1, with TRBD2 matching over 16 bases. J gave up 9 bases and V 6 bases, and 11 bases lay outside the gene matches. CDR3 size: 17 residues. Germline V gives CDR1 MRHNA, CDR2 SNTAGT.

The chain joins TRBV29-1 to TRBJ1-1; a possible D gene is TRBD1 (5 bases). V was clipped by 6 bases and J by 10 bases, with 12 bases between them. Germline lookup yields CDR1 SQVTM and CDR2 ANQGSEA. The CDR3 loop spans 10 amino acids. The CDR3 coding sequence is TGCAGCGTCGCGGACATAGGAGCTTTCTTT. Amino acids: CSVADIGAFF.

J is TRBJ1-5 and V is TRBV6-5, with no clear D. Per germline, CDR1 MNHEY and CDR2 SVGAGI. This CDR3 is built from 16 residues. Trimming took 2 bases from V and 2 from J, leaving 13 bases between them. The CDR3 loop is CASSYPTSGGNQPQHF. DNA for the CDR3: TGTGCCAGCAGTTACCCCACTTCCGGGGGCAATCAGCCCCAGCATTTT.

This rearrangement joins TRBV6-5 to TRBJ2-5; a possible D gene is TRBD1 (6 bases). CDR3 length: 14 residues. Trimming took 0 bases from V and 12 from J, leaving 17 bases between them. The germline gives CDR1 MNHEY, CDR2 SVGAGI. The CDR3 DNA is TGTGCCAGCAGTTACTCAGCCGGGACACCGGGCGAGTACTTC. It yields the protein CASSYSAGTPGEYF.

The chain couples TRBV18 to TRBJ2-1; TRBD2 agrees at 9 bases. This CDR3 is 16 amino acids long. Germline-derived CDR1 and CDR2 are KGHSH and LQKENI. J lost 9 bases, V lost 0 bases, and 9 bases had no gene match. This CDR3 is CASSPPLAGARPEQFF. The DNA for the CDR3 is TGTGCCAGCTCACCACCATTAGCGGGAGCTCGGCCTGAGCAGTTCTTC. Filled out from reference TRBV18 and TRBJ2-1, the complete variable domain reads NAGVMQNPRHLVRRRGQEARLRCSPMKGHSHVYWYRQLPEEGLKFMVYLQKENIIDESGMPKERFSAEFPKEGPSILRIQQVVRGDSAAYFCASSPPLAGARPEQFFGPGTRLTVL.

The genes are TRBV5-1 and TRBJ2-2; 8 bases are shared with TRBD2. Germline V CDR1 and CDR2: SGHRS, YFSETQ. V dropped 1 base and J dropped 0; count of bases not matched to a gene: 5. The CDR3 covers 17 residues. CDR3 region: CASSLSGRGANTGELFF. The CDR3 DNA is TGCGCCAGCAGCTTGTCTGGGCGGGGGGCGAACACCGGGGAGCTGTTTTTT. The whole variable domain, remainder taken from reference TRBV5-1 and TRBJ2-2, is KAGVTQTPRYLIKTRGQQVTLSCSPISGHRSVSWYQQTPGQGLQFLFEYFSETQRNKGNFPGRFSGRQFSNSRSEMNVSTLELGDSALYLCASSLSGRGANTGELFFGEGSRLTVL.

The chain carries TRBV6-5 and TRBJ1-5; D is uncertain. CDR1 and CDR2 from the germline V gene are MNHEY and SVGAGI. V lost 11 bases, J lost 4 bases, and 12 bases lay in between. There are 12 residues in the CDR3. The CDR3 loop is CASQEGNQPQHF. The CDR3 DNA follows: TGTGCCTCGCAGGAGGGAAATCAGCCCCAGCATTTT.

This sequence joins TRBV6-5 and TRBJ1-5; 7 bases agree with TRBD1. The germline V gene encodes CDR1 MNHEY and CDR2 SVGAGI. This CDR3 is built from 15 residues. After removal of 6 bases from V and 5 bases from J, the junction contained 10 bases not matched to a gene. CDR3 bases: TGTGCCAGCAGAAACATCGGACAGGCGTATCAGCCCCAGCATTTT. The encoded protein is CASRNIGQAYQPQHF.

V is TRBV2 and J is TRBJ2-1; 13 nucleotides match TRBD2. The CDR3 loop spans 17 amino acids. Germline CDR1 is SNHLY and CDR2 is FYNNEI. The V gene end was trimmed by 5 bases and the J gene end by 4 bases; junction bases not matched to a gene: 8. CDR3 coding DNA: TGTGCCAGCAGTACAGGGGGGGGACTAGCGGGATACAATGAGCAGTTCTTC. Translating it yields CASSTGGGLAGYNEQFF.

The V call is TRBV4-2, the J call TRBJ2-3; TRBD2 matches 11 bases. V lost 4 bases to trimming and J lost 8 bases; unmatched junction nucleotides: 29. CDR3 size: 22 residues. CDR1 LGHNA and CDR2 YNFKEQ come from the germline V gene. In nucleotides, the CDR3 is TGTGCCAGCAGCCTCGCCCCTGGGAGGGAAACTGGCCTAGCGGGAGGAATAGGTACGCAGTATTTT. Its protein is CASSLAPGRETGLAGGIGTQYF.

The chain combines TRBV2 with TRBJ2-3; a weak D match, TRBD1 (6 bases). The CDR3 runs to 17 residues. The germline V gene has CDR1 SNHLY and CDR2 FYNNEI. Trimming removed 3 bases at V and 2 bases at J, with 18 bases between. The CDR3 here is CASSETAGAKVTDTQYF. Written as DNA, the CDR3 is TGTGCCAGCAGTGAGACGGCAGGGGCGAAAGTCACAGATACGCAGTATTTT. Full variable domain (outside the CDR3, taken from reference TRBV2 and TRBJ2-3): EPEVTQTPSHQVTQMGQEVILRCVPISNHLYFYWYRQILGQKVEFLVSFYNNEISEKSEIFDDQFSVERPDGSNFTLKIRSTKLEDSAMYFCASSETAGAKVTDTQYFGPGTRLTVL.

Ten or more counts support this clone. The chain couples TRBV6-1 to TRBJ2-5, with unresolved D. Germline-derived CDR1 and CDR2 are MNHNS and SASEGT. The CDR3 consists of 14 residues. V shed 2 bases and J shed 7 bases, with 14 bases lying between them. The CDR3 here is CASSEKSEVGTQYF. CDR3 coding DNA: TGTGCCAGCAGTGAAAAATCAGAGGTGGGGACCCAGTACTTC.

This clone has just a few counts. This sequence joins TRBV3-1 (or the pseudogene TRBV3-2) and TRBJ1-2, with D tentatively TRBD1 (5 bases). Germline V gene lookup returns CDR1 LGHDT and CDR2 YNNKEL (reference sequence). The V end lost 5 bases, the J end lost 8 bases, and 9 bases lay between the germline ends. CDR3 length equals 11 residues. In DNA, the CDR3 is TGTGCCAGCAGCAGTAGGGGAGGCTACACCTTC. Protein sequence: CASSSRGGYTF.

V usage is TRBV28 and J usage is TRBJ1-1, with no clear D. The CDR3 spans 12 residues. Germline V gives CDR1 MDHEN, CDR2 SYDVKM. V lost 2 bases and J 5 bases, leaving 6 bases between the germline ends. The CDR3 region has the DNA TGTGCCAGCAGTTTAGCCCGGACTGAAGCTTTCTTT. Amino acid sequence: CASSLARTEAFF.

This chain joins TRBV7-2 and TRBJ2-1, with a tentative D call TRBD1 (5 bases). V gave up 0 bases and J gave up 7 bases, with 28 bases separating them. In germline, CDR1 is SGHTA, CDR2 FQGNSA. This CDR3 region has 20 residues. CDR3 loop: CASSLAVFSVRALPGNEQFF. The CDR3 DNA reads TGTGCCAGCAGCTTAGCGGTTTTCTCAGTAAGGGCTCTCCCAGGGAATGAGCAGTTCTTC. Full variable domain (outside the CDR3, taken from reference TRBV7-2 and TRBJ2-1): GAGVSQSPSNKVTEKGKDVELRCDPISGHTALYWYRQSLGQGLEFLIYFQGNSAPDKSGLPSDRFSAERTGGSVSTLTIQRTQQEDSAVYLCASSLAVFSVRALPGNEQFFGPGTRLTVL.

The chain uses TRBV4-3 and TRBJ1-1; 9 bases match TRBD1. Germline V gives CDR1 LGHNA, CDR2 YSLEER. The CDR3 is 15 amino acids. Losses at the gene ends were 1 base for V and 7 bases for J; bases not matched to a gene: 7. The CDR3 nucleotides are TGCGCCAGCAGCCAAGTAGCGACAGGGGGAGTTGAAGCTTTCTTT. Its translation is CASSQVATGGVEAFF.

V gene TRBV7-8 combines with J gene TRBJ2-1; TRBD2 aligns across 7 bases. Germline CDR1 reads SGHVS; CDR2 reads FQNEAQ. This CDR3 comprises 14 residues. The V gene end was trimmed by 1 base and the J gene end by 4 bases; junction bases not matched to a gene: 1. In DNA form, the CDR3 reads TGTGCCAGCAGCTTAGTACTAGCGTACAATGAGCAGTTCTTC. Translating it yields CASSLVLAYNEQFF.

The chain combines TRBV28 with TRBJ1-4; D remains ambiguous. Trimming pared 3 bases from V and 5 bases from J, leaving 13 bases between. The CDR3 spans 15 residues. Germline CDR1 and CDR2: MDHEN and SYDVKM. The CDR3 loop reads CASSLYVGQNEKLFF. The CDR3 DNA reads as TGTGCCAGCAGTTTGTATGTGGGCCAAAATGAAAAACTGTTTTTT. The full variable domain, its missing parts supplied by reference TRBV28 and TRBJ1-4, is DVKVTQSSRYLVKRTGEKVFLECVQDMDHENMFWYRQDPGLGLRLIYFSYDVKMKEKGDIPEGYSVSREKKERFSLILESASTNQTSMYLCASSLYVGQNEKLFFGSGTQLSVL.

In nucleotides, the CDR3 is TGTGCCAGCAGGGCAGGGGGCCATGGCTACACCTTC. Encoded protein: CASRAGGHGYTF. The chain combines TRBV6-5 with TRBJ1-2, with 8 bases matching TRBD1. The CDR3 runs to 12 residues. J lost 6 bases, V lost 6 bases, and 3 bases had no gene match. The germline V gene encodes CDR1 MNHEY and CDR2 SVGAGI.